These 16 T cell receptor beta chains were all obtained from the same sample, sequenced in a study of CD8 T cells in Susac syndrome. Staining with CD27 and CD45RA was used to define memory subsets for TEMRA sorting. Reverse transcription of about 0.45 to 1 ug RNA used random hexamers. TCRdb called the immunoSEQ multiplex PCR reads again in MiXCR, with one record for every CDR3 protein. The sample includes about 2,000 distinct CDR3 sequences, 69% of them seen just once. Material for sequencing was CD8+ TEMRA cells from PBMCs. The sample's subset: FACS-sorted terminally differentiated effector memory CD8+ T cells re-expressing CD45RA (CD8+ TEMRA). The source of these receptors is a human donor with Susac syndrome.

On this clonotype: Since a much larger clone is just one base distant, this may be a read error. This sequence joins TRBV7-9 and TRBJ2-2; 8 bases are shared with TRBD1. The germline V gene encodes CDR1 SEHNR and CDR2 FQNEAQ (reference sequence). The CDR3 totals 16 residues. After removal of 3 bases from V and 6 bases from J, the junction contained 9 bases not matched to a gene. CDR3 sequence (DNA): TGTGCCAGCAGCTTTAGACAGGGGATTACCTCCGGGGAGCTGTTTTTT. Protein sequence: CASSFRQGITSGELFF. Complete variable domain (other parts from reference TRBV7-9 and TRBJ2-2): DTGVSQNPRHKITKRGQNVTFRCDPISEHNRLYWYRQTLGQGPEFLTYFQNEAQLEKSRLLSDRFSAERPKGSFSTLEIQRTEQGDSAMYLCASSFRQGITSGELFFGEGSRLTVL.

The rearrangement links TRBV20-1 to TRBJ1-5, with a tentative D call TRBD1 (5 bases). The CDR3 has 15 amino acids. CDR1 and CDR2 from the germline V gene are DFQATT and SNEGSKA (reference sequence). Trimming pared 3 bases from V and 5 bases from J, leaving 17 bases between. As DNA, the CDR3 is TGCAGTGCTAGGGCCCACTCGGGACGCGATCAGCCCCAGCATTTT. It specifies CSARAHSGRDQPQHF.

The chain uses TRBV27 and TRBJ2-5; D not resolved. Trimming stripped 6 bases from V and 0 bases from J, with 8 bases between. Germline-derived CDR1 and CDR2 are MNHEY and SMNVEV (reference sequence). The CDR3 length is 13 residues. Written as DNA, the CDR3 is TGTGCCAGCAGAAAGGAGAACCAAGAGACCCAGTACTTC. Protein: CASRKENQETQYF.

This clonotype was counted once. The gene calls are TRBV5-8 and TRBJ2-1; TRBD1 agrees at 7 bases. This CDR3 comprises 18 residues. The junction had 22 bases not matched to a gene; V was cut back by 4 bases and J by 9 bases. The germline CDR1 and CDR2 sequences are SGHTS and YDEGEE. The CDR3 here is CASSHEEYRGAPAGEQFF. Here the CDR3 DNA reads TGTGCCAGCAGCCACGAAGAATACAGGGGTGCCCCTGCGGGTGAGCAGTTCTTC.

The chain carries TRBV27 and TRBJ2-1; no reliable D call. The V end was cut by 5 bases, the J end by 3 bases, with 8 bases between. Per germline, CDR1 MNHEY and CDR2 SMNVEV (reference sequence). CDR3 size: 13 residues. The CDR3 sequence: CASSTTLYNEQFF. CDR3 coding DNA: TGTGCCAGCAGTACAACCCTCTACAATGAGCAGTTCTTC.

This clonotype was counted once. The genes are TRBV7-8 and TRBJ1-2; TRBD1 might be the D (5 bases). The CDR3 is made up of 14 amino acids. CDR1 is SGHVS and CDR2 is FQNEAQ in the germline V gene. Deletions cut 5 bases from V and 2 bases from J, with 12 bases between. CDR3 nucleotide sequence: TGTGCCAGCAGCCCGGGACTTGGGAACTATGGCTACACCTTC. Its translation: CASSPGLGNYGYTF.

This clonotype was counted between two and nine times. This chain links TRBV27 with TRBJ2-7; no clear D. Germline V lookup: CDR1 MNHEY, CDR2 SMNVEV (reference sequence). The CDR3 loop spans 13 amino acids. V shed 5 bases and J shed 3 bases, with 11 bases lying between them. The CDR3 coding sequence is TGTGCCAGCAGTCCCTCCCCCCTCTACGAGCAGTACGTC. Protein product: CASSPSPLYEQYV.

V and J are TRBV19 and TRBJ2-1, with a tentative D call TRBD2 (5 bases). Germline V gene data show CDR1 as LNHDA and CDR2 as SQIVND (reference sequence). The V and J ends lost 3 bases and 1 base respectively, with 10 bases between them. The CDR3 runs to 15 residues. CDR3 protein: CASSIYGNSYNEQFF. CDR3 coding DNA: TGTGCCAGTAGTATCTACGGGAATTCCTACAATGAGCAGTTCTTC. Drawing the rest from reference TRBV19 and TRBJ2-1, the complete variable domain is DGGITQSPKYLFRKEGQNVTLSCEQNLNHDAMYWYRQDPGQGLRLIYYSQIVNDFQKGDIAEGYSVSREKKESFPLTVTSAQKNPTAFYLCASSIYGNSYNEQFFGPGTRLTVL.

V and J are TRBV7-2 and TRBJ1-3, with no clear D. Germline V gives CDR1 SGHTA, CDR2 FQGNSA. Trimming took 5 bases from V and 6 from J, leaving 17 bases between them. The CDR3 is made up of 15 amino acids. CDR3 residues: CASSPDFGSKNTIYF. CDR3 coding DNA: TGTGCCAGCAGCCCCGACTTTGGCTCTAAAAACACCATATATTTT.

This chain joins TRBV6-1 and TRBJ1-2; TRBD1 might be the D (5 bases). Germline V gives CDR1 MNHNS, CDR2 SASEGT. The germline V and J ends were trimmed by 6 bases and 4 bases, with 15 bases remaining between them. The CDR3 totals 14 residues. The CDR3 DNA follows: TGTGCCAGCAGCCACTCACTAAGGGGCTATGGCTACACCTTC. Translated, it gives CASSHSLRGYGYTF.

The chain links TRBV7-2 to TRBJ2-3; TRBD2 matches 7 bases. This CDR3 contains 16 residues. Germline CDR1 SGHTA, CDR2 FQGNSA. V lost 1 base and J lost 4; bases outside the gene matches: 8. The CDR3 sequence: CASSLGGRASADTQYF. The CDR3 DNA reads TGTGCCAGCAGCTTAGGTGGGAGGGCCAGCGCAGATACGCAGTATTTT.

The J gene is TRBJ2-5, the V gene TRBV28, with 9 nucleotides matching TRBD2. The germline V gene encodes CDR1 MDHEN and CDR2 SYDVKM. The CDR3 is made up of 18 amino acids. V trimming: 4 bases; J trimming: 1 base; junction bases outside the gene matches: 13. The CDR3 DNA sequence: TGTGCCAGCAGTTCCCCGGTTACGGCGGGGGGGGGCCAAGAGACCCAGTACTTC. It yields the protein CASSSPVTAGGGQETQYF.

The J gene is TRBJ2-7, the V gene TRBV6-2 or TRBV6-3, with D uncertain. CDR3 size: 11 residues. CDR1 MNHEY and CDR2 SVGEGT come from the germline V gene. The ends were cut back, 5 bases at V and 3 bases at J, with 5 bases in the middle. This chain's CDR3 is CASSNHYEQYF. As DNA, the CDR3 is TGTGCCAGCAGTAACCACTACGAGCAGTACTTC.

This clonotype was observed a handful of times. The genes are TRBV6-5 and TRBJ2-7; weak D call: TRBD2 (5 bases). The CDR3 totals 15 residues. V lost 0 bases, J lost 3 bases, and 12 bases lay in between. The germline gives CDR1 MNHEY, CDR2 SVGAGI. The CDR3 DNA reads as TGTGCCAGCAGTTACTCAGAGGGATCCGACTACGAGCAGTACTTC. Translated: CASSYSEGSDYEQYF.

The CDR3 DNA reads as TGTGCCATCAGTGAAGAGGTCCCGAACACTGAAGCTTTCTTT. This gives the protein CAISEEVPNTEAFF. The V and J genes are TRBV10-3 and TRBJ1-1, with D unresolved. Germline V lookup: CDR1 ENHRY, CDR2 SYGVKD. Deletions cut 3 bases from V and 1 base from J, with 9 bases between. The CDR3 covers 14 residues.

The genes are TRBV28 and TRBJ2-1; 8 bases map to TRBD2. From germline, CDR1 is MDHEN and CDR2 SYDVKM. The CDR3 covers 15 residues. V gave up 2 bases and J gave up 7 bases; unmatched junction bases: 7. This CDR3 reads CASSLPASGSNEQFF. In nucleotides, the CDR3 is TGTGCCAGCAGTTTACCGGCTAGCGGGTCAAATGAGCAGTTCTTC.